Presented here are 15 T cell receptor beta chains from one specimen sequenced in a study of beta chain features in type 1 diabetes. Study observations and caveats: Within each of all four CD4+ subsets, Type 1 diabetes patients had TCRB CDR3s that were moderately but significantly shorter.

The isolated RNA, all of it, was reverse transcribed, so expressed TCRB transcripts were what got sequenced. The repertoire was sequenced with immunoSEQ multiplex PCR; TCRdb's copy has only in-frame clones and lacks some. Seen here are about 150,000 clones, about a tenth observed once, and the top ten hold around 0.5%. The antigens for these receptors are not known. The sequencing sample was made of central memory CD4+ T cells from blood. The receptors stem from a man in his thirties or forties with type 1 diabetes.

The chain is built from TRBV9 and TRBJ2-7; TRBD1 aligns across 7 bases. Germline CDR1 and CDR2: SGDLS and YYNGEE. V trimming: 0 bases; J trimming: 3 bases; junction bases outside the gene matches: 9. The CDR3 runs to 16 residues. CDR3 region: CASSVDAGTEDYEQYF. DNA of the CDR3: TGTGCCAGCAGCGTAGATGCCGGGACAGAAGACTACGAGCAGTACTTC.

This clone came up a few times. The rearrangement uses TRBV4-2 and TRBJ1-5, with 10 bases aligning to TRBD1. Trimming removed 0 bases from V and 9 bases from J; junction bases left unmatched: 5. Germline V CDR1 and CDR2: LGHNA, YNFKEQ. The CDR3 covers 15 residues. The CDR3 DNA follows: TGTGCCAGCAGCCAAGAGGGACAGGGGAATTGGCCCCAGCATTTT. Protein product: CASSQEGQGNWPQHF.

This clone was seen a few times. The chain recombines TRBV29-1 with TRBJ2-3; maybe TRBD2 (6 bases). CDR1 SQVTM and CDR2 ANQGSEA come from the germline V gene. V shed 1 base and J shed 0 bases, with 8 bases lying between them. The CDR3 extends over 14 amino acids. The CDR3 protein is CSVEGGKSTDTQYF. CDR3 coding DNA: TGCAGCGTTGAAGGCGGGAAGAGCACAGATACGCAGTATTTT.

In this sample, this clone turned up a few times. V and J are TRBV28 and TRBJ2-7; 10 bases are shared with TRBD2. V lost 10 bases to trimming and J lost 0 bases; unmatched junction nucleotides: 6. The CDR3 loop spans 14 amino acids. From germline, CDR1 is MDHEN and CDR2 SYDVKM. CDR3 sequence: CAIEAGGSSYEQYF. CDR3 nucleotide sequence: TGTGCCATCGAAGCGGGAGGGAGCTCCTACGAGCAGTACTTC.

This clone came up a few times. The rearrangement links TRBV2 to TRBJ2-3, with TRBD2 identical over 13 bases. Unmatched junction bases numbered 18, after V lost 6 bases and J lost 3 bases. CDR1 and CDR2 (germline): SNHLY, FYNNEI. CDR3 length: 20 amino acids. Here the CDR3 reads CASSGLDRTSGSWETDTQYF. In DNA form, the CDR3 reads TGTGCCAGCAGCGGGCTCGACAGGACTAGCGGGAGCTGGGAGACAGATACGCAGTATTTT.

This clone came up a few times. The chain links TRBV7-9 to TRBJ1-1; D perhaps matches TRBD1 (5 bases). The CDR3 is 13 residues long. V lost 5 bases and J lost 7, with 14 bases in between. The V gene's germline CDR1 is SEHNR and CDR2 FQNEAQ (reference sequence). The CDR3 is CASSGDSYFEAFF. The CDR3 DNA sequence: TGTGCCAGCAGCGGCGACAGCTATTTTGAAGCTTTCTTT.

The V call is TRBV7-9, the J call TRBJ2-1; D gene ambiguous. The CDR3 loop spans 11 amino acids. Trimming stripped 3 bases from V and 10 bases from J, with 7 bases between. Germline V gene data show CDR1 as SEHNR and CDR2 as FQNEAQ (reference sequence). CDR3 amino acids: CASSFFGEQFF. DNA of the CDR3: TGTGCCAGCAGCTTCTTTGGCGAGCAGTTCTTC.

V gene TRBV9 combines with J gene TRBJ2-7; 7 bases fit TRBD2. With 0 bases clipped from V and 3 bases from J, the junction kept 6 bases outside the gene matches. Looked up from germline, CDR1 is SGDLS and CDR2 is YYNGEE. The CDR3 contains 15 residues. Here the CDR3 reads CASSVGAGKYYEQYF. As DNA, the CDR3 is TGTGCCAGCAGCGTAGGAGCGGGAAAGTACTACGAGCAGTACTTC.

This clone was detected only a few times. This chain joins TRBV6-5 and TRBJ1-1; TRBD1 aligns across 8 bases. Trimming at V came to 6 bases and at J to 5 bases, leaving 11 bases not matched to a gene. This CDR3 is built from 15 residues. Germline-derived CDR1 and CDR2 are MNHEY and SVGAGI. This CDR3 is CASSWNQGADTEAFF. The DNA of the CDR3 is TGTGCCAGCAGCTGGAACCAGGGGGCAGATACTGAAGCTTTCTTT.

The chain combines TRBV7-2 with TRBJ2-1, with 7 bases matching TRBD1. Germline CDR1 and CDR2: SGHTA and FQGNSA. With 4 bases clipped from V and 6 bases from J, the junction kept 6 bases outside the gene matches. The CDR3 spans 14 residues. CDR3 sequence reads: CASSSRTGANEQFF. CDR3 nucleotides: TGTGCCAGCAGCTCTAGAACAGGGGCCAATGAGCAGTTCTTC.

This clone has only a few counts. CDR3: CAISDHGTATAMAYNEQFF. CDR3 DNA sequence: TGTGCCATCAGTGACCACGGGACTGCTACCGCGATGGCCTACAATGAGCAGTTCTTC. V and J are TRBV10-3 and TRBJ2-1, with D possibly matching TRBD2 (6 bases). The CDR3 is made up of 19 amino acids. Deletions cut 3 bases from V and 2 bases from J, with 23 bases between. CDR1 and CDR2 (germline): ENHRY, SYGVKD.

This chain uses TRBV30 with TRBJ1-2; 9 bases align to TRBD1. The J segment lost 1 base and the V segment lost 1 base, leaving 4 bases of the junction unmatched. The germline gives CDR1 GTSNPN, CDR2 SVGIG (reference sequence). The CDR3 spans 15 residues. CDR3 sequence: CAWSGTGASNYGYTF. CDR3 nucleotides: TGTGCCTGGAGTGGGACAGGGGCTAGTAACTATGGCTACACCTTC.

This clone was detected a few times. The chain recombines TRBV18 with TRBJ2-6; tentatively, D is TRBD1 (6 bases). V lost 5 bases, J lost 3 bases, and 11 bases lay in between. The CDR3 has 15 residues. Germline lookup yields CDR1 KGHSH and CDR2 LQKENI. Here the CDR3 DNA reads TGTGCCAGCTCATCACAGGGAGATGGGGCCAACGTCCTGACTTTC. Protein sequence: CASSSQGDGANVLTF.

This clone was seen a few times. This chain links TRBV4-3 with TRBJ1-2; 8 nucleotides match TRBD1. V trimming: 0 bases; J trimming: 5 bases; junction bases outside the gene matches: 8. The V gene's germline CDR1 is LGHNA and CDR2 YSLEER. The CDR3 is 16 amino acids. The CDR3: CASSQDLRQGTYGYTF. The DNA of the CDR3 is TGCGCCAGCAGCCAAGACCTAAGACAGGGGACGTATGGCTACACCTTC.

This chain connects TRBV7-8 to TRBJ1-1; 7 positions match TRBD1. The CDR3 is 15 amino acids. Germline loops: CDR1 SGHVS, CDR2 FQNEAQ. Trimming cost V 5 bases and J 1 base; bases outside gene matches: 7. The CDR3 region is CASSPSQGRNTEAFF. The CDR3 region has the DNA TGTGCCAGCAGCCCGTCACAGGGGAGGAACACTGAAGCTTTCTTT.